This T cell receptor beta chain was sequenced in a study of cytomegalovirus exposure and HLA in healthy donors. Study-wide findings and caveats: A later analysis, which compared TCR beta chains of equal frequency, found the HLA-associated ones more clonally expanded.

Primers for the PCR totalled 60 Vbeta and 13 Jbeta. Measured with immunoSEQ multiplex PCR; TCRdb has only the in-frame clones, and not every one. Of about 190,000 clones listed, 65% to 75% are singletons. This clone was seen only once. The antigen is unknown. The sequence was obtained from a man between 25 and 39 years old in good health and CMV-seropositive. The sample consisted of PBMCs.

CDR3 in amino acids: CASSIETGMAEKLFF. CDR3 coding DNA: TGTGCCAGTAGTATAGAAACAGGAATGGCGGAAAAACTGTTTTTT. V and J are TRBV19 and TRBJ1-4, with a tentative D call TRBD1 (5 bases). Germline CDR1 is LNHDA and CDR2 is SQIVND (reference sequence). This CDR3 comprises 15 residues. Trimming removed 0 bases from V and 8 bases from J, with 13 bases in between. The whole variable domain, remainder taken from reference TRBV19 and TRBJ1-4, is DGGITQSPKYLFRKEGQNVTLSCEQNLNHDAMYWYRQDPGQGLRLIYYSQIVNDFQKGDIAEGYSVSREKKESFPLTVTSAQKNPTAFYLCASSIETGMAEKLFFGSGTQLSVL.